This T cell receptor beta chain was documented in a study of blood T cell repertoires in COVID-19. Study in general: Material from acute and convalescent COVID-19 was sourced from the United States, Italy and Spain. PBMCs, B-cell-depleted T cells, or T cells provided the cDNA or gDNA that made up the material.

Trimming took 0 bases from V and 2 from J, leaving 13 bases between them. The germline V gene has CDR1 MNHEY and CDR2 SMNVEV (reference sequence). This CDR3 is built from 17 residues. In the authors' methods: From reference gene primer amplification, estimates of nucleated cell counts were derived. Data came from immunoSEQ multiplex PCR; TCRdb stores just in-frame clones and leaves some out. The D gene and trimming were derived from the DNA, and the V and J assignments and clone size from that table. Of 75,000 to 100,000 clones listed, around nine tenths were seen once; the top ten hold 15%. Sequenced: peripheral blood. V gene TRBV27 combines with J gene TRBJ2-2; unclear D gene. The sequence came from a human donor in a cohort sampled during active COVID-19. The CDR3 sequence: CASSLSSLFTNTGELFF. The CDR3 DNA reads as TGTGCCAGCAGTTTATCGTCTCTTTTTACAAACACCGGGGAGCTGTTTTTT.